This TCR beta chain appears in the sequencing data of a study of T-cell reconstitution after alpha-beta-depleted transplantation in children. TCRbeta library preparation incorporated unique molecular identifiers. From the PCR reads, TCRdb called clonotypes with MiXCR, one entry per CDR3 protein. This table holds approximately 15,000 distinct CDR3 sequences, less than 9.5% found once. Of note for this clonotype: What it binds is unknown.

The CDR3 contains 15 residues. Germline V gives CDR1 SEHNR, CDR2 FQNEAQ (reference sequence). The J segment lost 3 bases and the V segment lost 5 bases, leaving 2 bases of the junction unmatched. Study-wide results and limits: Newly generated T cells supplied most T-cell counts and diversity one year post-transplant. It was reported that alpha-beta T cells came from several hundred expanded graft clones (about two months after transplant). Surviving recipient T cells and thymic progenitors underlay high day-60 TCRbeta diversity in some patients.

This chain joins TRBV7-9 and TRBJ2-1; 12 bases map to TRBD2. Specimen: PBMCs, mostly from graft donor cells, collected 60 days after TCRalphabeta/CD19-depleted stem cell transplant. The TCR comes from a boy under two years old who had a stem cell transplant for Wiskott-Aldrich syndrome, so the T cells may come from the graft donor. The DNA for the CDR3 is TGTGCCAGCAGCAGGACTAGCGGGAACTACAATGAGCAGTTCTTC. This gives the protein CASSRTSGNYNEQFF.